This TCR beta chain comes out of a study of blood T cells in healthy people across ages. The study's findings and limits: Whereas aged donors had fewer naive CD4+ cells, long-lived donors had more of them and higher diversity.

There are a few counts of this clonotype. The antigen is undetermined. For the second PCR, which ran for roughly 7 to 11 cycles, a sample-barcoded 5' primer and a J-beta primer mix were used. No fewer than 2.5 million CDR3-containing paired-end reads came from each sample. TCRdb itself ran the 5' RACE reads through MiXCR, one entry per CDR3 protein. The sample holds around 500,000 distinct CDR3 sequences, roughly 48% seen once. Trimming took 1 base from V and 0 from J, leaving 9 bases between them. The CDR3 is 15 amino acids. Germline loops: CDR1 SGHTA, CDR2 FQGNSA. A minimum of 7 million PBMCs was isolated per sample. Total RNA was isolated from each sample in quantities of at least 5 micrograms.

The sample consisted of blood. The rearrangement joins TRBV7-2 to TRBJ1-1; D is unresolved. The sequence came from an elderly man in good health. CDR3 in DNA: TGTGCCAGCAGCTTAGTCAGCCAAATGAACACTGAAGCTTTCTTT. Its protein product is CASSLVSQMNTEAFF.